The clone carrying this T cell receptor (beta chain) was observed a few times. One end of the junction does not line up with germline, which may come from a read error. These data come from a study of blood T cell repertoires in COVID-19. About the study: Sites in the United States, Italy and Spain provided acute and convalescent COVID-19 samples. In each case, the material was cDNA or gDNA derived from T cells, B-cell-depleted T cells, or PBMCs.

The CDR3 covers 14 residues. Germline CDR1 SEHNR, CDR2 FQNEAQ (reference sequence). Original processing methods: Scientists estimated how many nucleated cells there were by amplifying reference gene primers. The table came from immunoSEQ multiplex PCR; TCRdb's copy has only in-frame clones and leaves some out. That table supplies the V and J calls and clone size; D and trimming were determined from the DNA. The sample holds about 190,000 clones, over 75% seen once. Source material: peripheral blood. The rearrangement links TRBV7-9 to TRBJ2-7; D possibly uses TRBD1 or TRBD2 (7 bases each). The sequence came from a woman between 35 and 50 years old who had recovered from COVID-19. The CDR3 here is CASSLAGGGYEQYF. The CDR3 DNA is TGTGCCAGCAGCCTAGCAGGGGGAGGGTACGAGCAGTACTTC.